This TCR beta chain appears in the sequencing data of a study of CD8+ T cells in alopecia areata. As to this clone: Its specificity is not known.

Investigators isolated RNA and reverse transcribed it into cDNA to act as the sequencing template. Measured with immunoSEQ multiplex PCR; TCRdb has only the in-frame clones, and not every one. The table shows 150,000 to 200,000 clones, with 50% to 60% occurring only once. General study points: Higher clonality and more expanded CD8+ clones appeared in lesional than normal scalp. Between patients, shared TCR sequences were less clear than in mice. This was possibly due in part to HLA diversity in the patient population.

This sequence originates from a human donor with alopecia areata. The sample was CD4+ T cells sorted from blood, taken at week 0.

CDR3 nucleotides: TGTGCCAGCAGCTCGCCCTGGACAGGAGGCACAGATACGCAGTATTTT. Amino acids: CASSSPWTGGTDTQYF. The gene calls are TRBV7-9 and TRBJ2-3; TRBD1 matches at 7 bases. The V segment lost 4 bases and the J segment 1 base; nucleotides outside the gene matches: 8. Germline CDR1 reads SEHNR; CDR2 reads FQNEAQ (reference sequence). The CDR3 is 16 residues long.